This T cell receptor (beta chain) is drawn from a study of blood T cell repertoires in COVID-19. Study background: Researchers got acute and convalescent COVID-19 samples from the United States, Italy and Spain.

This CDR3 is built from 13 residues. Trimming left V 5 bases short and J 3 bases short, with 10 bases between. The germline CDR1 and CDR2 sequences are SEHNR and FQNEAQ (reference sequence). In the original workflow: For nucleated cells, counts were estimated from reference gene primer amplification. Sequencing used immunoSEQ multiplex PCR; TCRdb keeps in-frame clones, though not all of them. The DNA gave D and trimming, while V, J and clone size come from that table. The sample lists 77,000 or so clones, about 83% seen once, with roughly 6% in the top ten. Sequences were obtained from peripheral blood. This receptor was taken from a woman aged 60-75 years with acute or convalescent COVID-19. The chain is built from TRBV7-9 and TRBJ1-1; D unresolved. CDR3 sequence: CASSPRRDTEAFF. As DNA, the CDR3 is TGTGCCAGCAGCCCCCGGCGGGACACTGAAGCTTTCTTT.